This TCR beta chain emerged from a study of shared clonotypes between healthy human individuals. Findings of the study overall: Sequencing depth was expected to affect clonotype sharing among donors. Larger estimated richness was generally recorded for naive subsets relative to memory subsets.

With V trimmed by 0 bases and J by 10 bases, 5 bases remained unmatched. The CDR3 runs 15 residues. The germline gives CDR1 SGHRS, CDR2 YFSETQ. This clone was counted only a few times. Its antigen remains unknown. Measured with immunoSEQ multiplex PCR; TCRdb has only the in-frame clones, and not every one. The table shows about 770,000 clones, with approximately 77% occurring only once. Donors, healthy HIV-negative adults, lacked recent acute infections or vaccinations. Negatively enriched CD4+ T cells were divided by CD45RA into naive and memory. The receptor's source is a woman in her twenties or thirties in good health. V gene TRBV5-1 combines with J gene TRBJ2-1; 12 nucleotides line up with TRBD2. The specimen sequenced was memory CD4+ T cells sorted from blood. The subset: CD45RA-negative fraction. CDR3 DNA: TGCGCCAGCAGCTTGGGACTAGCGGGAGAATCGGAGCAGTTCTTC. Its translation is CASSLGLAGESEQFF.